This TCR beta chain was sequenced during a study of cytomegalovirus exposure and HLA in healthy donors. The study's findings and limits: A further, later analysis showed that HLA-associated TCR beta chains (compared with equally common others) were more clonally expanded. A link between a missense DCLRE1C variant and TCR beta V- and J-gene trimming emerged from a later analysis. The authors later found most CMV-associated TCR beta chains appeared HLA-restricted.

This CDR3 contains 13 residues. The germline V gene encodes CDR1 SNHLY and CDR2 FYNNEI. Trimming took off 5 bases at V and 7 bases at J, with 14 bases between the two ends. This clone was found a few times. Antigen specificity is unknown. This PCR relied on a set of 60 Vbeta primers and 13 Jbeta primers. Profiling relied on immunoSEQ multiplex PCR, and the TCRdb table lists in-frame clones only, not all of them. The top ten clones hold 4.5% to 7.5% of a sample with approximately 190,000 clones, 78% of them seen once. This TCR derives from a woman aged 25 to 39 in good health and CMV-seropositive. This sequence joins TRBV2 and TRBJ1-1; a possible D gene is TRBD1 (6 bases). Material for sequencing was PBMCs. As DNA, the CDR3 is TGTGCCAGCAGTCAGGAACAGGGCAATGAAGCTTTCTTT. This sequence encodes CASSQEQGNEAFF. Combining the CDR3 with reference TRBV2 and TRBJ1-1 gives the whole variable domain EPEVTQTPSHQVTQMGQEVILRCVPISNHLYFYWYRQILGQKVEFLVSFYNNEISEKSEIFDDQFSVERPDGSNFTLKIRSTKLEDSAMYFCASSQEQGNEAFFGQGTRLTVV.